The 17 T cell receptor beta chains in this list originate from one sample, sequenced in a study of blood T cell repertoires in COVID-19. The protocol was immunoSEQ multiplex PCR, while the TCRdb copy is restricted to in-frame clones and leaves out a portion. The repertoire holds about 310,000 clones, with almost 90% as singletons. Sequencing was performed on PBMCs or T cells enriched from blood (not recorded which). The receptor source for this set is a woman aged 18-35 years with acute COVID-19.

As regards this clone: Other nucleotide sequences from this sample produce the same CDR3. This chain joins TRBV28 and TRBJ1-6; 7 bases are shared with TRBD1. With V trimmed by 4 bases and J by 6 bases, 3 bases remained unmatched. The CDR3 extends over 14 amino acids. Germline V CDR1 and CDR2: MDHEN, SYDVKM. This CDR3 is CASSSGQVNSPLHF. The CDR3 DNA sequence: TGTGCCAGCAGTTCTGGACAGGTTAATTCACCCCTCCACTTT.

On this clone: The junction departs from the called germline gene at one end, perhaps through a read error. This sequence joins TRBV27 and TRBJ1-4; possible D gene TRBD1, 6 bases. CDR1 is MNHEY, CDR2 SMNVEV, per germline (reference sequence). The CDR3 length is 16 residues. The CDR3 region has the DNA TGTGCCAGCCGTTTCAGGGGTCTCCAGGTTAATGAAAAACTGTTTTTT. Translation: CASRFRGLQVNEKLFF.

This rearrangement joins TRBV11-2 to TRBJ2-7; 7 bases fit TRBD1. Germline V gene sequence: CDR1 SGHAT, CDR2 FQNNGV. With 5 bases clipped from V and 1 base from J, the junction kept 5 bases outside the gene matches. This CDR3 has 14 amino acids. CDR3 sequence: CASSPGDSSYEQYF. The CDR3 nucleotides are TGTGCCAGCAGCCCTGGGGACAGTTCCTACGAGCAGTACTTC.

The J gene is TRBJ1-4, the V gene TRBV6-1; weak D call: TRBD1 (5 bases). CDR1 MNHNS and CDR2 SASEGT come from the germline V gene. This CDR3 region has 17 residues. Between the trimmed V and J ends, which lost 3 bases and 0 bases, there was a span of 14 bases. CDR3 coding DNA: TGTGCCAGCAGTGATCTGGGGGGGTTATCAACTAATGAAAAACTGTTTTTT. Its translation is CASSDLGGLSTNEKLFF.

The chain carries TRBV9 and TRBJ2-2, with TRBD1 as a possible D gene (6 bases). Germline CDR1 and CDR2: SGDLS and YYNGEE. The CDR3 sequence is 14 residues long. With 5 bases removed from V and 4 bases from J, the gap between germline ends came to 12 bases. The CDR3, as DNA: TGTGCCAGCAGTACAGGGTTTGGCACCGGGGAGCTGTTTTTT. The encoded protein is CASSTGFGTGELFF.

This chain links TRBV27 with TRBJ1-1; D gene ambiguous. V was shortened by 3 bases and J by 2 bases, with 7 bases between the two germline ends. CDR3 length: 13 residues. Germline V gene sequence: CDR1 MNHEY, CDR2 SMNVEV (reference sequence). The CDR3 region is CASSFNGNTEAFF. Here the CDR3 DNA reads TGTGCCAGCAGTTTCAACGGTAACACTGAAGCTTTCTTT.

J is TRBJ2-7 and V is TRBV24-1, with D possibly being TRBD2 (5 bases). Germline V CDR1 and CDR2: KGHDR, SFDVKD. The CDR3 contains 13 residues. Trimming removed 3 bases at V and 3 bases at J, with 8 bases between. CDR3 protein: CATSDRGLYEQYF. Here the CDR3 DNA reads TGTGCCACCAGTGATCGCGGACTCTACGAGCAGTACTTC.

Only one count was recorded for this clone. The CDR3 loop is CASSTGNTEAFF. DNA of the CDR3: TGTGCCAGCAGTACAGGGAACACTGAAGCTTTCTTT. V and J are TRBV28 and TRBJ1-1; D possibly corresponds to TRBD1 (5 bases). The germline V and J ends were trimmed by 5 bases and 1 base, with 5 bases remaining between them. Germline CDR1 is MDHEN and CDR2 is SYDVKM. The CDR3 is made up of 12 amino acids.

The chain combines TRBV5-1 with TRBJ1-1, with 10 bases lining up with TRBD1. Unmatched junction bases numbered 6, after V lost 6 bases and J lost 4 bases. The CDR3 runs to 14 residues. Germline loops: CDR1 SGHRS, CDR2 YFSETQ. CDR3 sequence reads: CASNYRDRGTEAFF. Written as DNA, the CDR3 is TGCGCCAGCAACTACCGGGACAGGGGCACTGAAGCTTTCTTT.

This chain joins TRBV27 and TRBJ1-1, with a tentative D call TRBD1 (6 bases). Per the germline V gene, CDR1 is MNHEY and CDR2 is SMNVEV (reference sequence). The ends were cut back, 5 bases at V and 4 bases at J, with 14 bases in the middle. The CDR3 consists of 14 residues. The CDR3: CASSPTRGGTEAFF. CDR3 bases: TGTGCCAGCAGTCCTACCAGGGGCGGCACTGAAGCTTTCTTT.

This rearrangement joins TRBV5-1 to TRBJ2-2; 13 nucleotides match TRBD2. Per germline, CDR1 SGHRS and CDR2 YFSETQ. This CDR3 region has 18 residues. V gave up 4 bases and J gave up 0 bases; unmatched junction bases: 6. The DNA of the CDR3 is TGCGCCAGCAGCGTCATCGGGACTAGCGGGACGAACACCGGGGAGCTGTTTTTT. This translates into CASSVIGTSGTNTGELFF. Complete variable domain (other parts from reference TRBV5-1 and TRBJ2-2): KAGVTQTPRYLIKTRGQQVTLSCSPISGHRSVSWYQQTPGQGLQFLFEYFSETQRNKGNFPGRFSGRQFSNSRSEMNVSTLELGDSALYLCASSVIGTSGTNTGELFFGEGSRLTVL.

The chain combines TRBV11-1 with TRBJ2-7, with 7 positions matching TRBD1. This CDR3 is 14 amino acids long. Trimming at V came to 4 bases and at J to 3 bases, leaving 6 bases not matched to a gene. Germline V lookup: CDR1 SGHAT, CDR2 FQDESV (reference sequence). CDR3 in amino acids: CASSYNRQGYEQYF. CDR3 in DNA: TGTGCCAGCAGCTACAACCGACAGGGCTACGAGCAGTACTTC.

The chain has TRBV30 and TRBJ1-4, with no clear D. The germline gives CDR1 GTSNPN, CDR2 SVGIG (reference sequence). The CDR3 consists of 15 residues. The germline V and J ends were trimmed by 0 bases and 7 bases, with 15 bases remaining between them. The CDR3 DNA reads TGTGCCTGGAGTGTAATCCGGGAAAGTATTGAAAAACTGTTTTTT. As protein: CAWSVIRESIEKLFF.

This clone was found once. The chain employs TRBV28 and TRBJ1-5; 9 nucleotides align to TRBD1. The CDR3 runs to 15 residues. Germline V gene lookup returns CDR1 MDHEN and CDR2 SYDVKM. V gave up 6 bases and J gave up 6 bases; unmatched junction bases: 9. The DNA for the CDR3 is TGTGCCAGCAGGTCAATACAGGGGGCATTTCAGCCCCAGCATTTT. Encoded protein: CASRSIQGAFQPQHF.

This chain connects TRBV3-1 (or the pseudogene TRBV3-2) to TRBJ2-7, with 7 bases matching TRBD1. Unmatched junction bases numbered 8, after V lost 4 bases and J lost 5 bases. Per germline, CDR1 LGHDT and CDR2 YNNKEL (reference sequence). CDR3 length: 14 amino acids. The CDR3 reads CASSRRDSLNEQYF. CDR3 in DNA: TGTGCCAGCAGCCGCCGGGACAGCCTGAACGAGCAGTACTTC.

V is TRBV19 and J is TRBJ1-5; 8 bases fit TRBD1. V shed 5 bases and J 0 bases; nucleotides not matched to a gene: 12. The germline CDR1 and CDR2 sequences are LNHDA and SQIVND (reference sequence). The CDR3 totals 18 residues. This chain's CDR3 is CASSYRTGPLYSNQPQHF. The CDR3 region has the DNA TGTGCCAGTAGTTATCGGACAGGGCCTCTTTATAGCAATCAGCCCCAGCATTTT. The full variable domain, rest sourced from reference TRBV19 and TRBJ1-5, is DGGITQSPKYLFRKEGQNVTLSCEQNLNHDAMYWYRQDPGQGLRLIYYSQIVNDFQKGDIAEGYSVSREKKESFPLTVTSAQKNPTAFYLCASSYRTGPLYSNQPQHFGDGTRLSIL.

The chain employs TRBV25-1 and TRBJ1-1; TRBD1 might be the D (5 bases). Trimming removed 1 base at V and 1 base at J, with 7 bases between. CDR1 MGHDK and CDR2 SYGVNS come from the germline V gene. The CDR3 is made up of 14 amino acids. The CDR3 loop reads CASSEWGENTEAFF. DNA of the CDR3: TGTGCCAGCAGTGAATGGGGGGAGAACACTGAAGCTTTCTTT. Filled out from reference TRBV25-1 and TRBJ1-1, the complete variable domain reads EADIYQTPRYLVIGTGKKITLECSQTMGHDKMYWYQQDPGMELHLIHYSYGVNSTEKGDLSSESTVSRIRTEHFPLTLESARPSHTSQYLCASSEWGENTEAFFGQGTRLTVV.